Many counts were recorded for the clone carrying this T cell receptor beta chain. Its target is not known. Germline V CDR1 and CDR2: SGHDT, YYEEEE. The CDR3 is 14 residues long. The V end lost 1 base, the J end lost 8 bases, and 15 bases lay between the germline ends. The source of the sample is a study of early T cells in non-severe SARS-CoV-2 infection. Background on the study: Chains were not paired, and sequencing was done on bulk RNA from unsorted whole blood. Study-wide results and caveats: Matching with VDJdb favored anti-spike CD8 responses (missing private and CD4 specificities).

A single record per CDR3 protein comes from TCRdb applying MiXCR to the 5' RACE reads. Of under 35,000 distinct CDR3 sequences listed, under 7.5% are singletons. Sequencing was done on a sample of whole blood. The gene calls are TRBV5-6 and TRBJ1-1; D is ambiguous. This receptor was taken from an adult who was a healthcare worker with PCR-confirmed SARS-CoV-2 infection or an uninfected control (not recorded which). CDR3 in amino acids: CASSLPPADAEAFF. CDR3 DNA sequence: TGTGCCAGCAGCTTGCCCCCAGCCGACGCGGAAGCTTTCTTT.